Here is one T cell receptor (beta chain) with its context. Assay used: immunoSEQ multiplex PCR; TCRdb lists only in-frame clones, some missing. The sample includes 240,000 or so clones, 75% to 90% seen only once; the top ten take around 12%. The V end was cut by 7 bases, the J end by 9 bases, with 18 bases between. The CDR3 runs 13 residues. Germline-derived CDR1 and CDR2 are LNHDA and SQIVND (reference sequence). These data belong to a study of blood T cell repertoires in COVID-19. Study summary: Nucleic acid was either cDNA or gDNA, and it came from T cells, B-cell-depleted T cells, or PBMCs.

This TCR was sampled from a woman aged 60-75 years with active or convalescent COVID-19. Sequencing was carried out using peripheral blood. The chain is built from TRBV19 and TRBJ2-5, with D perhaps TRBD2 (6 bases). CDR3 loop: CASTQNPGEAQYF. CDR3 nucleotides: TGTGCCAGTACCCAAAACCCCGGGGAGGCCCAGTACTTC. Drawing the rest from reference TRBV19 and TRBJ2-5, the complete variable domain is DGGITQSPKYLFRKEGQNVTLSCEQNLNHDAMYWYRQDPGQGLRLIYYSQIVNDFQKGDIAEGYSVSREKKESFPLTVTSAQKNPTAFYLCASTQNPGEAQYFGPGTRLLVL.